These 20 T cell receptor beta chains were sequenced from one sample in a study of blood T cell repertoires in COVID-19. Measured with immunoSEQ multiplex PCR; TCRdb has only the in-frame clones, and not every one. The sample holds a few hundred thousand clones, roughly 90% seen once. The sequenced sample was peripheral blood. These receptors were taken from a man aged 40-49 years with acute or convalescent COVID-19.

The chain is built from TRBV18 and TRBJ2-5; TRBD1 might be the D (5 bases). CDR1 and CDR2 (germline): KGHSH, LQKENI. This CDR3 comprises 14 residues. The V and J ends lost 3 bases and 2 bases respectively, with 10 bases between them. CDR3 nucleotides: TGTGCCAGCTCACCGACAGCGATTCAAGAGACCCAGTACTTC. This gives the protein CASSPTAIQETQYF. The full variable domain, rest sourced from reference TRBV18 and TRBJ2-5, is NAGVMQNPRHLVRRRGQEARLRCSPMKGHSHVYWYRQLPEEGLKFMVYLQKENIIDESGMPKERFSAEFPKEGPSILRIQQVVRGDSAAYFCASSPTAIQETQYFGPGTRLLVL.

The V call is TRBV12-3 or TRBV12-4, the J call TRBJ1-3, with D maybe TRBD1 (6 bases). The CDR3 runs 13 residues. Trimming shortened V by 6 bases and J by 8 bases, and 14 bases separated the two germline ends. The CDR3 region has the DNA TGTGCCAGCAGGTTACAGGGTAGAGACACCATATATTTT. Amino acid sequence: CASRLQGRDTIYF.

V and J are TRBV3-1 (or the pseudogene TRBV3-2) and TRBJ1-1, with D unclear. Trimming cost V 0 bases and J 1 base, with 3 bases left between them. This CDR3 contains 13 residues. Germline-derived CDR1 and CDR2 are LGHDT and YNNKEL (reference sequence). Here the CDR3 reads CASSQEQNTEAFF. In DNA form, the CDR3 reads TGTGCCAGCAGCCAAGAACAGAACACTGAAGCTTTCTTT.

The CDR3 loop reads CASSLFGTELFF. CDR3 coding DNA: TGTGCCAGCAGCTTATTTGGCACGGAGCTGTTTTTT. The V gene is TRBV7-2, the J gene TRBJ2-2; D is ambiguous. CDR1 and CDR2 from the germline V gene are SGHTA and FQGNSA. CDR3 length: 12 residues. Trimming stripped 2 bases from V and 10 bases from J, with 8 bases between.

The chain is built from TRBV10-2 and TRBJ1-2; possibly TRBD1 for D (5 bases). From germline, CDR1 is WSHSY and CDR2 SAAADI. This CDR3 spans 14 amino acids. V shed 2 bases and J shed 2 bases, with 9 bases lying between them. The chain's CDR3 is CASSEGARNYGYTF. CDR3 nucleotide sequence: TGCGCCAGCAGTGAGGGGGCGAGGAACTATGGCTACACCTTC.

This clone was seen only a few times. The rearrangement uses TRBV28 and TRBJ1-1; no clear D gene. Looked up from germline, CDR1 is MDHEN and CDR2 is SYDVKM. The CDR3 has 13 amino acids. With 3 bases removed from V and 5 bases from J, the gap between germline ends came to 10 bases. The CDR3 loop reads CASSFMGGTEAFF. The DNA for the CDR3 is TGTGCCAGCAGTTTTATGGGCGGGACTGAAGCTTTCTTT.

The chain combines TRBV28 with TRBJ1-1; D ambiguous. Looked up from germline, CDR1 is MDHEN and CDR2 is SYDVKM. The CDR3 loop spans 16 amino acids. Trimming left V 6 bases short and J 6 bases short, with 23 bases between. The CDR3 DNA reads as TGTGCCAGCAGGCCTCCGGGCGGGGTATTTGGGTCTGAAGCTTTCTTT. Translating it yields CASRPPGGVFGSEAFF.

This clone was seen a single time. The chain employs TRBV11-2 and TRBJ2-7; 7 positions agree with TRBD2. Germline-derived CDR1 and CDR2 are SGHAT and FQNNGV. The CDR3 spans 13 residues. Trimming at V came to 3 bases and at J to 9 bases, leaving 8 bases not matched to a gene. Here the CDR3 reads CASSLDPREGQYF. CDR3 sequence (DNA): TGTGCCAGCAGCTTGGATCCTAGGGAGGGGCAGTACTTC.

The rearrangement uses TRBV28 and TRBJ1-6, with 7 nucleotides matching TRBD1. The CDR3 is made up of 16 amino acids. V was pared by 6 bases and J by 9 bases, with 14 bases of the junction left unmatched. Per the germline V gene, CDR1 is MDHEN and CDR2 is SYDVKM. As DNA, the CDR3 is TGTGCCAGCAGCCGACAGGGTTTATTACGTGGTTCACCCCTCCACTTT. Translation gives CASSRQGLLRGSPLHF. Variable domain in full (rest from reference TRBV28 and TRBJ1-6): DVKVTQSSRYLVKRTGEKVFLECVQDMDHENMFWYRQDPGLGLRLIYFSYDVKMKEKGDIPEGYSVSREKKERFSLILESASTNQTSMYLCASSRQGLLRGSPLHFGNGTRLTVT.

This clone has a handful of counts. DNA for the CDR3: TGTGCCAGCAGCGTGGGTCAGGGCGACACTGAAGCTTTCTTT. It translates to CASSVGQGDTEAFF. The genes are TRBV9 and TRBJ1-1; D possibly corresponds to TRBD1 (5 bases). This CDR3 has 14 amino acids. With 2 bases removed from V and 3 bases from J, the gap between germline ends came to 11 bases. Germline V CDR1 and CDR2: SGDLS, YYNGEE.

The chain uses TRBV10-3 and TRBJ1-1, with a possible D match to TRBD1 (5 bases). The CDR3 has 11 residues. Per germline, CDR1 ENHRY and CDR2 SYGVKD. With 10 bases removed from V and 7 bases from J, the gap between germline ends came to 13 bases. The CDR3 reads CATTGELEAFF. The CDR3 DNA sequence: TGTGCCACCACGGGGGAGCTTGAAGCTTTCTTT.

This chain joins TRBV19 and TRBJ2-7, with D possibly matching TRBD1 (6 bases). Germline assignment: CDR1 LNHDA and CDR2 SQIVND (reference sequence). V was shortened by 3 bases and J by 2 bases, with 11 bases between the two germline ends. This CDR3 has 14 residues. The CDR3 region has the DNA TGTGCCAGTAGTATGGGGGACACCCCCTACGAGCAGTACTTC. As protein: CASSMGDTPYEQYF.

V usage is TRBV29-1 and J usage is TRBJ1-3, with D tentatively TRBD1 (5 bases). The V gene's germline CDR1 is SQVTM and CDR2 ANQGSEA. V lost 4 bases to trimming and J lost 3 bases, with 7 bases between them. The CDR3 extends over 12 amino acids. CDR3 protein: CSVAGGGNTIYF. The DNA for the CDR3 is TGCAGCGTTGCGGGGGGTGGAAACACCATATATTTT.

The V gene is TRBV9, the J gene TRBJ2-3, with 7 bases matching TRBD2. Germline CDR1 SGDLS, CDR2 YYNGEE. Unmatched junction bases numbered 10, after V lost 0 bases and J lost 6 bases. This CDR3 has 16 amino acids. CDR3 nucleotide sequence: TGTGCCAGCAGCGTAGAAGGGGTCGGGGGGATGGATACGCAGTATTTT. This codes for CASSVEGVGGMDTQYF.

This clone showed up just once. This chain uses TRBV27 with TRBJ1-4; 8 nucleotides match TRBD1. Unmatched junction bases numbered 8, after V lost 4 bases and J lost 4 bases. CDR1 and CDR2 from the germline V gene are MNHEY and SMNVEV (reference sequence). This CDR3 spans 16 amino acids. CDR3 coding DNA: TGTGCCAGCAGTTCAGGACAGGGTGGCTATAATGAAAAACTGTTTTTT. Translated, it gives CASSSGQGGYNEKLFF.

The chain recombines TRBV5-6 with TRBJ1-6; a weak D match, TRBD1 (6 bases). Germline V lookup: CDR1 SGHDT, CDR2 YYEEEE. The CDR3 totals 14 residues. The V end lost 1 base, the J end lost 9 bases, and 11 bases lay between the germline ends. This CDR3 reads CASSLTGWGSPLHF. In DNA, the CDR3 is TGTGCCAGCAGCTTGACAGGGTGGGGTTCACCCCTCCACTTT.

The chain has TRBV5-1 and TRBJ1-1, with D possibly matching TRBD1 (6 bases). Germline V gene lookup returns CDR1 SGHRS and CDR2 YFSETQ. This CDR3 contains 14 residues. V was cut by 0 bases and J by 5 bases, with 11 bases left in between. CDR3: CASSLAGAGTEAFF. The CDR3 region has the DNA TGCGCCAGCAGCTTGGCAGGGGCAGGAACTGAAGCTTTCTTT.

This sequence joins TRBV7-3 and TRBJ2-1; 11 bases fit TRBD2. The V gene end was trimmed by 5 bases and the J gene end by 6 bases; junction bases not matched to a gene: 6. CDR3 length: 15 residues. From germline, CDR1 is SGHTA and CDR2 FQGTGA. The CDR3 DNA sequence: TGTGCCAGCAGCCTTAGCGGGGGGGCCTTCAATGAGCAGTTCTTC. Translated, it gives CASSLSGGAFNEQFF.

The chain is built from TRBV29-1 and TRBJ1-1; TRBD1 matches 8 bases. CDR3 length: 14 amino acids. The V and J ends lost 3 bases and 3 bases, in that order; junction bases with no gene match: 6. Germline V CDR1 and CDR2: SQVTM, ANQGSEA. CDR3 DNA sequence: TGCAGCGTTGAGGGCAGGGGGCGGGACACTGAAGCTTTCTTT. Protein: CSVEGRGRDTEAFF.

The chain uses TRBV2 and TRBJ2-1; 8 bases agree with TRBD2. The CDR3 consists of 15 residues. Trimming cost V 8 bases and J 9 bases; bases outside gene matches: 15. Germline V CDR1 and CDR2: SNHLY, FYNNEI. DNA of the CDR3: TGTGCCAGCCCCGCCCTCGGGGGGGTTTTTAGTGAGCAGTTCTTC. Its translation is CASPALGGVFSEQFF.